This TCR beta chain was documented in a study of T cell repertoires in cytomegalovirus infection. TCRdb ran MiXCR on the reads and lists one entry per CDR3 protein. The sample has approximately 110,000 distinct CDR3 sequences, around 28% seen once. Findings of the study overall: Public TCR beta family frequency separated CMV-and-HLA carriers, including in an independent cohort. HLA-C-restricted CMV-specific TCR beta clonotypes prevailed in the ex vivo response.

Concerning this clonotype itself: Antigen: not known.

This sample comprised CD8+ T cells from cultured PBMCs, obtained from culture after CMV antigen stimulation. The clonotype originates from a human donor in good health (CMV status not recorded). Some clones in this sample may be carry-over from other donors' samples.

The CDR3 DNA is TGTGCCAGTAGTATAGATCCTCCATCATCAGGCTATGGCTACACCTTC. It specifies CASSIDPPSSGYGYTF. J is TRBJ1-2 and V is TRBV19; the D is unclear. V was trimmed by 0 bases and J by 4 bases, leaving 15 bases between them. The germline gives CDR1 LNHDA, CDR2 SQIVND (reference sequence). The CDR3 is made up of 16 amino acids.